Shown below are 17 T cell receptor beta chains from a single sample sequenced in a study of shared clonotypes between healthy human individuals. As defined, naive CD8 cells were CD45RO-negative and positively selected for CCR7, with terminally differentiated effector memory CD45RA+ cells excluded. Profiling relied on immunoSEQ multiplex PCR, and the TCRdb table lists in-frame clones only, not all of them. The table records nearly 2 million clones, less than 95% of them present only once. The specimen was naive CD8+ T cells sorted from blood. The receptors originated from a man aged 18-30 years in good health.

This chain uses TRBV10-2 with TRBJ1-2; D gene unclear. CDR1 and CDR2 from the germline V gene are WSHSY and SAAADI. Trimming pared 6 bases from V and 2 bases from J, leaving 10 bases between. The CDR3 is made up of 13 amino acids. CDR3 residues: CASSPDQNYGYTF. As DNA, the CDR3 is TGCGCCAGCAGCCCAGACCAGAACTATGGCTACACCTTC.

The chain recombines TRBV6-5 with TRBJ2-1; possible D gene TRBD2, 6 bases. CDR3 length equals 12 residues. Germline V CDR1 and CDR2: MNHEY, SVGAGI. V was trimmed by 6 bases and J by 8 bases, leaving 11 bases between them. CDR3 DNA: TGTGCCAGCAGCCCAAGCGGGTATGAGCAGTTCTTC. Its translation is CASSPSGYEQFF.

CDR3 bases: TGTGCCAGCAGGGTAGCGGGGTACTACGAGCAGTACTTC. It translates to CASRVAGYYEQYF. V is TRBV2 and J is TRBJ2-7, with 8 bases that match TRBD2. CDR3 length: 13 amino acids. Germline assignment: CDR1 SNHLY and CDR2 FYNNEI. The V and J ends lost 6 bases and 3 bases, in that order; junction bases with no gene match: 4.

The chain recombines TRBV5-6 with TRBJ2-7, with D unresolved. Germline loops: CDR1 SGHDT, CDR2 YYEEEE. The length of the CDR3 is 16 residues. V lost 0 bases and J 1 base, leaving 14 bases between the germline ends. In nucleotides, the CDR3 is TGTGCCAGCAGCTTGGAGCGCAGAATGAATTCCTACGAGCAGTACTTC. Translation gives CASSLERRMNSYEQYF.

The genes are TRBV4-3 and TRBJ2-7; D may be TRBD2 (6 bases). The V end lost 1 base, the J end lost 3 bases, and 13 bases lay between the germline ends. Germline V gene sequence: CDR1 LGHNA, CDR2 YSLEER. The CDR3 length is 15 residues. This chain's CDR3 is CASSQGPLALYEQYF. CDR3 DNA sequence: TGCGCCAGCAGCCAAGGCCCACTAGCACTCTACGAGCAGTACTTC.

The chain recombines TRBV7-9 with TRBJ1-4; a possible D gene is TRBD1 (5 bases). CDR3 length equals 15 residues. The germline gives CDR1 SEHNR, CDR2 FQNEAQ (reference sequence). The V and J ends lost 2 bases and 6 bases respectively, with 13 bases between them. In DNA, the CDR3 is TGTGCCAGCAGCTTACCGACAGAAGAGGATGAAAAACTGTTTTTT. Protein product: CASSLPTEEDEKLFF.

The chain combines TRBV27 with TRBJ2-3; D unclear. Trimming took 2 bases from V and 4 from J, leaving 10 bases between them. The length of the CDR3 is 14 residues. Germline-derived CDR1 and CDR2 are MNHEY and SMNVEV (reference sequence). The CDR3 reads CASSLRGVSDTQYF. The CDR3 bases are TGTGCCAGCAGTTTACGTGGGGTCTCAGATACGCAGTATTTT.

Turning to this clone: The same CDR3 also results from other DNA sequences found in this sample. The rearrangement links TRBV30 to TRBJ1-1; D not certain. Germline V CDR1 and CDR2: GTSNPN, SVGIG (reference sequence). Trimming left V 5 bases short and J 1 base short, with 5 bases between. This CDR3 has 11 amino acids. CDR3 protein: CAWRRNTEAFF. For the CDR3, the DNA is TGTGCCTGGCGACGGAACACTGAAGCTTTCTTT.

This chain uses TRBV7-2 with TRBJ2-7; no definite D call. Per the germline V gene, CDR1 is SGHTA and CDR2 is FQGNSA. V was cut by 1 base and J by 0 bases, with 7 bases left in between. This CDR3 spans 14 amino acids. The CDR3, as DNA: TGTGCCAGCAGCTTAGGGGCCAACTCCTACGAGCAGTACTTC. It encodes CASSLGANSYEQYF.

The V gene is TRBV2, the J gene TRBJ2-2; D is perhaps TRBD1 or TRBD2 (5 bases each). CDR3 size: 15 residues. Germline CDR1 is SNHLY and CDR2 is FYNNEI. Trimming left V 0 bases short and J 4 bases short, with 9 bases between. The CDR3 sequence is CASSEAGPVTGELFF. CDR3 in DNA: TGTGCCAGCAGTGAAGCGGGACCCGTCACCGGGGAGCTGTTTTTT.

The V call is TRBV5-6, the J call TRBJ2-1; D is unresolved. This CDR3 has 12 amino acids. Trimming took off 0 bases at V and 9 bases at J, with 7 bases between the two ends. Per the germline V gene, CDR1 is SGHDT and CDR2 is YYEEEE. CDR3 loop: CASSLVGPEQFF. CDR3 DNA: TGTGCCAGCAGCTTGGTAGGTCCTGAGCAGTTCTTC.

The chain employs TRBV10-3 and TRBJ1-4; no firm D call. Germline V lookup: CDR1 ENHRY, CDR2 SYGVKD. Trimming cost V 2 bases and J 0 bases, with 10 bases left between them. The CDR3 has 16 residues. The CDR3 coding sequence is TGTGCCATCAGTGAGGGAGGGCTTACAACTAATGAAAAACTGTTTTTT. Residues: CAISEGGLTTNEKLFF.

The chain carries TRBV11-2 and TRBJ2-7; TRBD2 matches 11 bases. V shed 6 bases and J 5 bases; nucleotides not matched to a gene: 12. The CDR3 is made up of 16 amino acids. Germline V lookup: CDR1 SGHAT, CDR2 FQNNGV. The CDR3 nucleotides read TGTGCCAGCAGTTTCTCAGTTCTAGCGGGAGGCCACGAGCAGTACTTC. Translation gives CASSFSVLAGGHEQYF.

Turning to this clone: Additional DNA sequences in this sample encode the identical CDR3. CDR3 in amino acids: CASSLAPSGNEQFF. The CDR3 bases are TGTGCCAGCAGCTTAGCGCCTAGCGGTAATGAGCAGTTCTTC. The chain recombines TRBV7-2 with TRBJ2-1; TRBD2 matches 7 bases. The CDR3 consists of 14 residues. CDR1 is SGHTA and CDR2 is FQGNSA in the germline V gene. J gave up 7 bases and V 0 bases, and 3 bases lay outside the gene matches.

The J gene is TRBJ2-1, the V gene TRBV7-9, with TRBD2 matching 12 bases. The CDR3 has 15 residues. J lost 10 bases, V lost 4 bases, and 8 bases had no gene match. Per germline, CDR1 SEHNR and CDR2 FQNEAQ (reference sequence). As DNA, the CDR3 is TGTGCCAGCAGCTCCCTGGGACTAGCGGGTGCAGAGCAGTTCTTC. It codes for CASSSLGLAGAEQFF. Full variable domain (rest looked up from reference TRBV7-9 and TRBJ2-1): DTGVSQNPRHKITKRGQNVTFRCDPISEHNRLYWYRQTLGQGPEFLTYFQNEAQLEKSRLLSDRFSAERPKGSFSTLEIQRTEQGDSAMYLCASSSLGLAGAEQFFGPGTRLTVL.

This rearrangement joins TRBV27 to TRBJ2-5; 15 bases align to TRBD2. The germline gives CDR1 MNHEY, CDR2 SMNVEV (reference sequence). CDR3 size: 17 residues. V was pared by 4 bases and J by 5 bases, with 8 bases of the junction left unmatched. This CDR3 reads CASSSGLAGGRRETQYF. The CDR3 DNA sequence: TGTGCCAGCAGTTCGGGACTAGCGGGAGGCCGTCGGGAGACCCAGTACTTC.

The rearrangement links TRBV6-5 to TRBJ1-1, with 8 bases aligning to TRBD1. Germline CDR1 MNHEY, CDR2 SVGAGI. The CDR3 covers 16 residues. Trimming cost V 0 bases and J 3 bases; bases outside gene matches: 6. The CDR3 sequence is CASSYSLGTGDTEAFF. The CDR3 DNA reads TGTGCCAGCAGTTACTCCCTTGGGACAGGAGACACTGAAGCTTTCTTT.